Below, one TCR beta chain is given with its context. Its cognate antigen is unknown. The study ran its PCR with 60 Vbeta and 13 Jbeta primers. The assay was immunoSEQ multiplex PCR, and TCRdb's table has in-frame clones only and misses some. The sample's table shows fewer than 150,000 clones. This specimen comes from a study of cytomegalovirus exposure and HLA in healthy donors. Study results and caveats: In the analysis, some V segments, TRBV6-2 and TRBV6-3 included, were excluded as indistinguishable.

The CDR3 runs 16 residues. CDR1 is SGDLS, CDR2 YYNGEE, per germline. J lost 6 bases, V lost 7 bases, and 15 bases had no gene match. The chain has TRBV9 and TRBJ2-1; 8 bases match TRBD1. Material for sequencing was PBMCs. The clonotype originates from a man in his forties in good health and CMV-seronegative. The CDR3 reads CASSTEKPGTGNEQFF. The DNA for the CDR3 is TGTGCCAGCTCTACCGAAAAGCCCGGGACAGGCAATGAGCAGTTCTTC.